This TCR beta chain is from a study of blood T cell repertoires in COVID-19. Only in-frame clones appear in the TCRdb table, and some are missing; sequencing was by immunoSEQ multiplex PCR. The sample consists of roughly 60,000 clones, approximately 86% of them appearing once. V lost 5 bases and J lost 2; bases outside the gene matches: 6. Germline V gene lookup returns CDR1 LNHDA and CDR2 SQIVND (reference sequence). This CDR3 spans 15 amino acids. The receptor comes from a man aged 70 or older with acute or convalescent COVID-19. Sequencing was performed on peripheral blood. V usage is TRBV19 and J usage is TRBJ2-7, with TRBD1 matching 10 bases. CDR3: CASSARTGGPYEQYF. CDR3 in DNA: TGTGCCAGTAGTGCAAGGACAGGGGGTCCCTACGAGCAGTACTTC.